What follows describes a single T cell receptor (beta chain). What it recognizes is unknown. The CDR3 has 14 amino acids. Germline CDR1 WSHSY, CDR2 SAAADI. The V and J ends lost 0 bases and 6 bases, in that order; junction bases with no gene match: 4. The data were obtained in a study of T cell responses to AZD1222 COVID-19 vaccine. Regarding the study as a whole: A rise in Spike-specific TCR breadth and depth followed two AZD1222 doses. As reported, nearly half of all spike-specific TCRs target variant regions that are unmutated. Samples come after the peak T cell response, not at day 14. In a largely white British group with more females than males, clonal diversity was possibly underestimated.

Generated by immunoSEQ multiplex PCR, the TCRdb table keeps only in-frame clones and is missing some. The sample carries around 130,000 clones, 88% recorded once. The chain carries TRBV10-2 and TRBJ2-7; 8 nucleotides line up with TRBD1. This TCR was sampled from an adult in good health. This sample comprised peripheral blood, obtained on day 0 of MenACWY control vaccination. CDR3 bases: TGCGCCAGCAGTGAGTCGCGACAGGGGTTCGAGCAGTACTTC. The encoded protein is CASSESRQGFEQYF.